Presented here are 30 T cell receptor beta chains from one specimen sequenced in a study of T cell repertoires in cytomegalovirus infection. No cognate antigen is known for these TCRs. MiXCR was run by TCRdb on the reads, yielding one entry per CDR3 protein. The repertoire holds about 740,000 distinct CDR3 sequences, with 33% as singletons. Here the sequenced sample was cultured PBMCs, taken from culture after CMV antigen stimulation. The receptors stem from a human donor in good health (CMV status not recorded). Some clones in this sample may be carry-over from other donors' samples.

The chain uses TRBV7-9 and TRBJ2-3; D gene unclear. In germline, CDR1 is SEHNR, CDR2 FQNEAQ (reference sequence). V gave up 4 bases and J gave up 6 bases, with 14 bases separating them. The CDR3 is 14 residues long. The CDR3 region is CASSSAVRHDTQYF. The CDR3, as DNA: TGTGCCAGCAGCTCGGCGGTTCGGCACGATACGCAGTATTTT.

This clonotype was picked up a small number of times. This chain connects TRBV7-2 to TRBJ1-2, with D possibly matching TRBD1 (5 bases). Germline V CDR1 and CDR2: SGHTA, FQGNSA. The germline V and J ends were trimmed by 0 bases and 0 bases, with 11 bases remaining between them. The CDR3 extends over 16 amino acids. The DNA for the CDR3 is TGTGCCAGCAGCTTAGCGACCGGGACCCCTAACTATGGCTACACCTTC. Its protein product is CASSLATGTPNYGYTF.

This clonotype occurred many times. This chain links TRBV7-2 with TRBJ2-1, with a weak D call TRBD2 (6 bases). CDR3 length: 13 residues. Deletions cut 2 bases from V and 7 bases from J, with 9 bases between. From germline, CDR1 is SGHTA and CDR2 FQGNSA. CDR3 amino acids: CASSLMGGNEQFF. CDR3 in DNA: TGTGCCAGCAGCTTAATGGGGGGTAATGAGCAGTTCTTC.

This clonotype showed up just a few times. The chain has TRBV6-5 and TRBJ2-3; 9 bases align to TRBD2. V lost 7 bases to trimming and J lost 7 bases; unmatched junction nucleotides: 9. The CDR3 totals 14 residues. Germline V gene data show CDR1 as MNHEY and CDR2 as SVGAGI. CDR3 region: CASKPGLAKYTQYF. As DNA, the CDR3 is TGTGCCAGCAAGCCGGGACTAGCTAAATATACGCAGTATTTT.

This chain joins TRBV10-3 and TRBJ2-1, with D possibly matching TRBD1 (6 bases). CDR3 size: 16 residues. V was trimmed by 1 base and J by 0 bases, leaving 10 bases between them. The germline V gene has CDR1 ENHRY and CDR2 SYGVKD. CDR3 in DNA: TGTGCCATCAGTGAGTACATAGGGGGCTCCTACAATGAGCAGTTCTTC. Residues: CAISEYIGGSYNEQFF.

The chain joins TRBV6-1 to TRBJ2-5, with D unclear. Germline CDR1 MNHNS, CDR2 SASEGT. V dropped 2 bases and J dropped 5 bases, with 6 bases sitting between them. The CDR3 has 12 residues. The CDR3: CASSEISETQYF. The CDR3 bases are TGTGCCAGCAGTGAAATTTCGGAGACCCAGTACTTC.

The rearrangement uses TRBV30 and TRBJ1-5, with D perhaps matching TRBD1 (5 bases). The V end was cut by 0 bases, the J end by 4 bases, with 7 bases between. The CDR3 covers 13 residues. CDR1 is GTSNPN and CDR2 is SVGIG in the germline V gene (reference sequence). CDR3 sequence: CAWSVQENQPQHF. The CDR3, as DNA: TGTGCCTGGAGTGTACAGGAGAATCAGCCCCAGCATTTT.

This clonotype was observed a handful of times. V gene TRBV4-1 combines with J gene TRBJ2-5; D is possibly TRBD1 or TRBD2 (5 bases each). Trimming shortened V by 5 bases and J by 1 base, and 17 bases separated the two germline ends. The germline CDR1 and CDR2 sequences are MGHRA and YSYEKL. The CDR3 totals 16 residues. CDR3 bases: TGCGCCAGCAGCGGGTGGCCGAGGGGCCTCCAAGAGACCCAGTACTTC. This encodes CASSGWPRGLQETQYF.

The chain recombines TRBV6-5 with TRBJ2-4; possibly TRBD1 for D (5 bases). This CDR3 has 18 residues. Trimming shortened V by 6 bases and J by 0 bases, and 21 bases separated the two germline ends. The V gene's germline CDR1 is MNHEY and CDR2 SVGAGI. DNA for the CDR3: TGTGCCAGCAGACCATTTTTCCTTGGACACCTAGCCAAAAACATTCAGTACTTC. Translating it yields CASRPFFLGHLAKNIQYF.

This chain joins TRBV6-1 and TRBJ2-1; D call uncertain. CDR1 is MNHNS, CDR2 SASEGT, per germline. Trimming took off 1 base at V and 2 bases at J, with 9 bases between the two ends. The CDR3 runs 15 residues. The CDR3 here is CASSEEDRPYNEQFF. CDR3 bases: TGTGCCAGCAGTGAAGAAGATAGACCCTACAATGAGCAGTTCTTC.

This clonotype was found a few times. This rearrangement joins TRBV7-2 to TRBJ2-7, with D perhaps TRBD1 or TRBD2 (5 bases each). The CDR3 totals 14 residues. Germline CDR1 reads SGHTA; CDR2 reads FQGNSA. With 4 bases removed from V and 0 bases from J, the gap between germline ends came to 10 bases. The CDR3 DNA is TGTGCCAGCAGCTATAGGGACGGCTCCTACGAGCAGTACTTC. Amino acids: CASSYRDGSYEQYF. Full variable domain (rest looked up from reference TRBV7-2 and TRBJ2-7): GAGVSQSPSNKVTEKGKDVELRCDPISGHTALYWYRQSLGQGLEFLIYFQGNSAPDKSGLPSDRFSAERTGGSVSTLTIQRTQQEDSAVYLCASSYRDGSYEQYFGPGTRLTVT.

This clonotype was recorded a few times. The rearrangement joins TRBV10-3 to TRBJ2-6; D unclear. There are 15 residues in the CDR3. The germline CDR1 and CDR2 sequences are ENHRY and SYGVKD. V was trimmed by 4 bases and J by 5 bases, leaving 12 bases between them. In DNA, the CDR3 is TGTGCCATCAGTGGAGGCCTCACAAGGGCCAACGTCCTGACTTTC. The encoded protein is CAISGGLTRANVLTF.

This chain links TRBV5-1 with TRBJ1-1; 9 nucleotides agree with TRBD1. Per the germline V gene, CDR1 is SGHRS and CDR2 is YFSETQ. Trimming took 6 bases from V and 0 from J; bases not matched to a gene: 6. CDR3 length equals 15 residues. CDR3 residues: CASTSGTGMNTEAFF. In DNA form, the CDR3 reads TGCGCCAGCACCTCCGGGACAGGGATGAACACTGAAGCTTTCTTT.

The sample holds many counts of this clonotype. The rearrangement links TRBV7-2 to TRBJ1-1, with D perhaps TRBD1 (5 bases). Trimming shortened V by 0 bases and J by 6 bases, and 14 bases separated the two germline ends. Germline CDR1 is SGHTA and CDR2 is FQGNSA. CDR3 length equals 15 residues. The CDR3 sequence is CASSLAGIGTAEAFF. CDR3 bases: TGTGCCAGCAGCTTAGCCGGGATTGGGACCGCTGAAGCTTTCTTT.

There are a few counts of this clonotype. This chain joins TRBV7-2 and TRBJ2-5, with 7 bases matching TRBD2. The V segment lost 4 bases and the J segment 3 bases; nucleotides outside the gene matches: 5. The CDR3 totals 14 residues. Germline CDR1 and CDR2: SGHTA and FQGNSA. CDR3 in DNA: TGTGCCAGCAGCTACCGGACTAGTAAAGAGACCCAGTACTTC. Translating gives CASSYRTSKETQYF.

This clonotype was seen more than once but under ten times. The rearrangement uses TRBV12-3 or TRBV12-4 and TRBJ2-4; D not certain. This CDR3 region has 14 residues. V shed 5 bases and J shed 6 bases, with 14 bases lying between them. The CDR3 loop is CASSPQMVANIQYF. CDR3 nucleotide sequence: TGTGCCAGCAGTCCCCAGATGGTTGCAAACATTCAGTACTTC.

There are a few counts of this clonotype. The genes are TRBV7-2 and TRBJ2-5; D is undetermined. CDR3 size: 12 residues. The germline V gene has CDR1 SGHTA and CDR2 FQGNSA. Trimming took 7 bases from V and 5 from J, leaving 11 bases between them. The CDR3, as DNA: TGTGCCAGCACCAGACGTGGGGAGACCCAGTACTTC. It codes for CASTRRGETQYF.

This chain connects TRBV9 to TRBJ2-1; 9 bases agree with TRBD2. CDR3 length equals 16 residues. After removal of 3 bases from V and 4 bases from J, the junction contained 8 bases not matched to a gene. Germline lookup yields CDR1 SGDLS and CDR2 YYNGEE. DNA of the CDR3: TGTGCCAGCAGCGGATTGGCGGGAGGGGGATACAATGAGCAGTTCTTC. Translation gives CASSGLAGGGYNEQFF. The entire variable domain, with the rest obtained from reference TRBV9 and TRBJ2-1, is as follows: DSGVTQTPKHLITATGQRVTLRCSPRSGDLSVYWYQQSLDQGLQFLIQYYNGEERAKGNILERFSAQQFPDLHSELNLSSLELGDSALYFCASSGLAGGGYNEQFFGPGTRLTVL.

There are a few counts of this clonotype. The rearrangement links TRBV4-2 to TRBJ2-7; no firm D call. Per the germline V gene, CDR1 is LGHNA and CDR2 is YNFKEQ. Trimming removed 4 bases from V and 2 bases from J, with 12 bases in between. The CDR3 runs to 14 residues. This CDR3 reads CASSPVLNAYEQYF. The CDR3 nucleotides read TGTGCCAGCAGCCCTGTTCTTAACGCCTACGAGCAGTACTTC.

The rearrangement uses TRBV20-1 and TRBJ1-2; D remains ambiguous. Germline V gene data show CDR1 as DFQATT and CDR2 as SNEGSKA (reference sequence). The CDR3 runs to 15 residues. Trimming removed 0 bases at V and 0 bases at J, with 11 bases between. The CDR3 sequence is CSARDLGGTNYGYTF. CDR3 bases: TGCAGTGCTAGAGATCTTGGCGGAACTAACTATGGCTACACCTTC.

A few counts support this clonotype. This chain links TRBV7-2 with TRBJ2-7; TRBD2 matches 14 bases. The CDR3 sequence is 16 residues long. CDR1 is SGHTA, CDR2 FQGNSA, per germline. V trimming: 5 bases; J trimming: 5 bases; junction bases outside the gene matches: 8. The CDR3 nucleotides read TGTGCCAGCAGCGGGGGCGGGACTAGCGGGAGTGACGAGCAGTACTTC. It yields the protein CASSGGGTSGSDEQYF.

This clonotype was seen a handful of times. J is TRBJ2-4 and V is TRBV6-1, with D perhaps matching TRBD1 or TRBD2 (7 bases each). CDR1 MNHNS and CDR2 SASEGT come from the germline V gene. The V end was cut by 6 bases, the J end by 7 bases, with 22 bases between. The CDR3 totals 16 residues. CDR3 bases: TGTGCCAGCAGGACCTGGGGGAGGGGGCGAAACAACATTCAGTACTTC. Protein sequence: CASRTWGRGRNNIQYF.

V and J are TRBV20-1 and TRBJ2-5; TRBD1 is a possible D gene (6 bases). The CDR3 length is 13 residues. Germline V gene data show CDR1 as DFQATT and CDR2 as SNEGSKA (reference sequence). V lost 2 bases, J lost 4 bases, and 11 bases lay in between. CDR3 bases: TGCAGTGCTAGAATATTAGGGGGAGAGACCCAGTACTTC. This encodes CSARILGGETQYF.

There are many counts of this clonotype. The chain couples TRBV7-9 to TRBJ2-5; 12 nucleotides agree with TRBD2. The CDR3 extends over 17 amino acids. V was pared by 3 bases and J by 7 bases, with 12 bases of the junction left unmatched. Germline CDR1 and CDR2: SEHNR and FQNEAQ (reference sequence). The CDR3 protein is CASSFGLAGFNGVTQYF. The CDR3 coding sequence is TGTGCCAGCAGCTTCGGACTAGCGGGATTTAACGGTGTGACCCAGTACTTC.

V gene TRBV20-1 combines with J gene TRBJ2-7, with 8 bases lining up with TRBD2. The ends lost 8 bases at V and 12 bases at J; junction bases unmatched: 3. The length of the CDR3 is 8 residues. CDR1 is DFQATT and CDR2 is SNEGSKA in the germline V gene (reference sequence). The CDR3 loop is CSIAGGYF. CDR3 DNA sequence: TGCAGTATTGCGGGGGGGTACTTC.

The table lists this clonotype with a few counts. The rearrangement uses TRBV11-2 and TRBJ2-7; 9 nucleotides align to TRBD2. With V trimmed by 0 bases and J by 0 bases, 6 bases remained unmatched. Germline CDR1 reads SGHAT; CDR2 reads FQNNGV. The CDR3 sequence is 17 residues long. CDR3 amino acids: CASSLEPSGASSYEQYF. CDR3 sequence (DNA): TGTGCCAGCAGCTTAGAGCCTAGCGGGGCGAGCTCCTACGAGCAGTACTTC.

This clonotype showed up many times. The chain joins TRBV7-2 to TRBJ1-3, with D unresolved. The V and J ends lost 6 bases and 1 base respectively, with 4 bases between them. Per germline, CDR1 SGHTA and CDR2 FQGNSA. The CDR3 runs to 12 residues. As DNA, the CDR3 is TGTGCCAGCAGGGGTTCTGGAAACACCATATATTTT. It translates to CASRGSGNTIYF.

The CDR3 is CASSQGGNWEQFF. CDR3 bases: TGCGCCAGCAGCCAAGGGGGGAATTGGGAGCAGTTCTTC. The chain uses TRBV4-1 and TRBJ2-1; tentatively, D is TRBD1 or TRBD2 (5 bases each). CDR3 length: 13 residues. From germline, CDR1 is MGHRA and CDR2 YSYEKL. Trimming pared 1 base from V and 10 bases from J, leaving 11 bases between.

The table lists this clonotype with many counts. J is TRBJ2-1 and V is TRBV7-2, with a weak D call TRBD1 (5 bases). V gave up 3 bases and J gave up 0 bases, with 12 bases separating them. The germline CDR1 and CDR2 sequences are SGHTA and FQGNSA. CDR3 length: 16 amino acids. CDR3 bases: TGTGCCAGCAGCTTTAGACAGAGCCTCTCCTACAATGAGCAGTTCTTC. Amino acid sequence: CASSFRQSLSYNEQFF.

This chain uses TRBV20-1 with TRBJ1-4; D not resolved. The V gene's germline CDR1 is DFQATT and CDR2 SNEGSKA (reference sequence). The CDR3 runs to 15 residues. Trimming pared 6 bases from V and 3 bases from J, leaving 17 bases between. The CDR3 coding sequence is TGCAGTGCCGCACTCACAGCGGGCTCTAATGAAAAACTGTTTTTT. Translation: CSAALTAGSNEKLFF.